The 24 T cell receptor beta chains reported below all come from one sample, sequenced in a study of shared clonotypes between healthy human individuals. The table came from immunoSEQ multiplex PCR; TCRdb's copy has only in-frame clones and leaves some out. This sample has some 2.1 million clones, with around 96% found just once. Naivety among CD8 cells was defined by CD45RO negativity and positive CCR7 selection, thereby excluding terminally differentiated effector memory CD45RA+ cells. Sequenced: naive CD8+ T cells sorted from blood. All receptors derive from a man aged 18 to 30 in good health.

This chain connects TRBV6-5 to TRBJ2-2; 8 nucleotides align to TRBD2. J lost 5 bases, V lost 5 bases, and 4 bases had no gene match. This CDR3 has 14 residues. Germline V gene data show CDR1 as MNHEY and CDR2 as SVGAGI. The DNA of the CDR3 is TGTGCCAGCAGTCACTTAGCGGGAACCGGGGAGCTGTTTTTT. Its protein product is CASSHLAGTGELFF.

Regarding this clone: The same CDR3 also results from other DNA sequences found in this sample. The genes are TRBV5-6 and TRBJ2-3, with 11 bases lining up with TRBD2. The CDR3 covers 14 residues. Unmatched junction bases numbered 1, after V lost 4 bases and J lost 3 bases. Germline V gene lookup returns CDR1 SGHDT and CDR2 YYEEEE. Here the CDR3 reads CASSLAGGTDTQYF. The CDR3, as DNA: TGTGCCAGCAGCCTAGCGGGGGGTACAGATACGCAGTATTTT.

The V and J genes are TRBV27 and TRBJ2-3; 8 bases line up with TRBD2. The germline gives CDR1 MNHEY, CDR2 SMNVEV (reference sequence). The trim removed 6 bases at V and 4 bases at J, leaving 9 bases unmatched. CDR3 size: 15 residues. CDR3 protein: CASRIGTSVADTQYF. The CDR3 nucleotides read TGTGCCAGCAGGATAGGGACTAGTGTCGCAGATACGCAGTATTTT.

This chain uses TRBV19 with TRBJ1-2; the match to TRBD1 covers 7 bases. The V and J ends lost 3 bases and 5 bases, in that order; junction bases with no gene match: 9. CDR3 length equals 15 residues. CDR1 is LNHDA and CDR2 is SQIVND in the germline V gene (reference sequence). CDR3 sequence: CASSIPGQPIYGYTF. CDR3 nucleotides: TGTGCCAGTAGTATCCCGGGACAGCCTATTTATGGCTACACCTTC.

The chain is built from TRBV7-2 and TRBJ2-1, with 9 bases matching TRBD1. Germline V lookup: CDR1 SGHTA, CDR2 FQGNSA. The CDR3 is made up of 17 amino acids. V lost 3 bases and J lost 8; bases outside the gene matches: 14. DNA of the CDR3: TGTGCCAGCAGCTTTGGGGTAACAGGGGGCGCAGGCGATGAGCAGTTCTTC. It codes for CASSFGVTGGAGDEQFF.

About this clone: Other DNA sequences in the sample encode the same CDR3. This chain connects TRBV13 to TRBJ2-7; D is unresolved. Germline CDR1 PRHDT, CDR2 FYEKMQ (reference sequence). V shed 5 bases and J shed 0 bases, with 11 bases lying between them. CDR3 length: 14 residues. The CDR3 reads CASSLVGSSYEQYF. Here the CDR3 DNA reads TGTGCCAGCAGCCTCGTCGGTAGCTCCTACGAGCAGTACTTC.

The V gene is TRBV10-2, the J gene TRBJ2-5; 9 bases are shared with TRBD1. The CDR3 extends over 17 amino acids. In germline, CDR1 is WSHSY, CDR2 SAAADI. V trimming: 3 bases; J trimming: 5 bases; junction bases outside the gene matches: 13. The CDR3 DNA follows: TGCGCCAGCAGTGAACCGGGACAGGGTAGGTTCGTGGAGACCCAGTACTTC. Its protein product is CASSEPGQGRFVETQYF.

V is TRBV7-9 and J is TRBJ2-5; 9 bases map to TRBD2. Unmatched junction bases numbered 12, after V lost 0 bases and J lost 4 bases. The CDR3 contains 18 residues. Germline V gene sequence: CDR1 SEHNR, CDR2 FQNEAQ (reference sequence). CDR3 loop: CASSLAGSSGSRGETQYF. As DNA, the CDR3 is TGTGCCAGCAGCTTAGCGGGGAGTAGCGGGAGTCGCGGAGAGACCCAGTACTTC.

This chain connects TRBV7-8 to TRBJ1-5; 11 bases fit TRBD1. The V gene end was trimmed by 1 base and the J gene end by 7 bases; junction bases not matched to a gene: 6. There are 16 residues in the CDR3. Germline CDR1 is SGHVS and CDR2 is FQNEAQ. The CDR3 DNA is TGTGCCAGCAGCTTAGGCGGGACAGGGGGAAAACAGCCCCAGCATTTT. Protein sequence: CASSLGGTGGKQPQHF. Together with reference TRBV7-8 and TRBJ1-5, the CDR3 gives the full variable domain: GAGVSQSPRYKVAKRGQDVALRCDPISGHVSLFWYQQALGQGPEFLTYFQNEAQLDKSGLPSDRFFAERPEGSVSTLKIQRTQQEDSAVYLCASSLGGTGGKQPQHFGDGTRLSIL.

The chain is built from TRBV1 and TRBJ2-3; TRBD2 was called by the table and not checked on the DNA. TRBV1 is annotated as a pseudogene. The length of the CDR3 is 16 residues. The CDR3 region has the DNA TGCACCAGCAGTAAGACTAGCGGGAAATTCACAGATACGCAGTATTTT. It codes for CTSSKTSGKFTDTQYF.

This clone showed up just a few times. The chain recombines TRBV13 with TRBJ1-2; D may be TRBD1 (5 bases). V was pared by 8 bases and J by 8 bases, with 9 bases between. CDR3 size: 10 residues. Germline V lookup: CDR1 PRHDT, CDR2 FYEKMQ (reference sequence). CDR3 nucleotides: TGTGCCAGCGGAGGGGAGGGCTACACCTTC. This encodes CASGGEGYTF.

Comment on this clone: Other DNA sequences from this sample encode an identical CDR3 as well. This chain joins TRBV6-5 and TRBJ2-5, with 7 bases fitting TRBD2. CDR3 size: 14 residues. The ends lost 0 bases at V and 3 bases at J; junction bases unmatched: 1. Per germline, CDR1 MNHEY and CDR2 SVGAGI. CDR3 amino acids: CASSYSGGEETQYF. The CDR3, as DNA: TGTGCCAGCAGTTACTCGGGGGGGGAAGAGACCCAGTACTTC.

The chain combines TRBV2 with TRBJ2-7; 8 bases match TRBD1. Germline V gives CDR1 SNHLY, CDR2 FYNNEI. Losses at the gene ends were 8 bases for V and 5 bases for J; bases not matched to a gene: 11. This CDR3 spans 14 amino acids. The CDR3 spells CASPADRGFDEQYF. The CDR3 DNA is TGTGCCAGCCCCGCCGACAGGGGTTTCGACGAGCAGTACTTC.

On this clone itself: This sample includes further DNA sequences coding for the same CDR3. V is TRBV11-2 and J is TRBJ2-7; TRBD1 agrees at 10 bases. V gave up 4 bases and J gave up 2 bases; unmatched junction bases: 5. The germline V gene encodes CDR1 SGHAT and CDR2 FQNNGV. The CDR3 contains 15 residues. CDR3 in DNA: TGTGCCAGCAGCTGGGACAGGGGCTTAACCTACGAGCAGTACTTC. Amino acid sequence: CASSWDRGLTYEQYF.

With respect to this clone: The sample has other DNA sequences that encode this CDR3 too. The chain recombines TRBV5-4 with TRBJ2-2, with D maybe TRBD1 (6 bases). Germline V gene sequence: CDR1 SGHNT, CDR2 YYREEE (reference sequence). With 4 bases removed from V and 5 bases from J, the gap between germline ends came to 9 bases. The CDR3 totals 13 residues. CDR3 DNA sequence: TGTGCCAGCAGCCCACAGGGAACCGGGGAGCTGTTTTTT. Translation gives CASSPQGTGELFF.

This clone appeared once. The same CDR3 can be traced to other DNA sequences in this sample. The rearrangement joins TRBV9 to TRBJ2-7; D is perhaps TRBD2 (6 bases). The CDR3 totals 15 residues. Germline lookup yields CDR1 SGDLS and CDR2 YYNGEE. Trimming took 0 bases from V and 3 from J, leaving 13 bases between them. The CDR3 is CASSVGLAESYEQYF. In nucleotides, the CDR3 is TGTGCCAGCAGCGTAGGTTTAGCGGAGAGCTACGAGCAGTACTTC.

The V and J genes are TRBV4-1 and TRBJ2-2; a weak D match, TRBD1 (5 bases). This CDR3 has 15 residues. Germline V gene sequence: CDR1 MGHRA, CDR2 YSYEKL. Trimming took 4 bases from V and 6 from J, leaving 15 bases between them. The CDR3 DNA reads as TGCGCCAGCAGCCGTCACCAAGGGGATGCCGGGGAGCTGTTTTTT. It translates to CASSRHQGDAGELFF.

V usage is TRBV27 and J usage is TRBJ2-7; 9 bases line up with TRBD2. The CDR3 consists of 13 residues. The germline V gene has CDR1 MNHEY and CDR2 SMNVEV (reference sequence). V shed 8 bases, J shed 5 bases, and the junction held 7 bases outside the gene matches. This CDR3 is CASASGTSHEQYF. For the CDR3, the DNA is TGTGCCAGCGCTTCCGGGACTAGCCACGAGCAGTACTTC.

This chain joins TRBV6-9 and TRBJ2-1; D uncertain. The CDR3 has 13 amino acids. The V gene's germline CDR1 is MNHGY and CDR2 SVAAGI. The V and J ends lost 0 bases and 5 bases respectively, with 5 bases between them. The CDR3 nucleotides are TGTGCCAGCAGTTATTCAGAAGACAATGAGCAGTTCTTC. Residues: CASSYSEDNEQFF.

As for this clone: Different DNA sequences within this sample yield the same CDR3. The gene calls are TRBV7-9 and TRBJ2-1; D ambiguous. Germline V lookup: CDR1 SEHNR, CDR2 FQNEAQ (reference sequence). Trimming shortened V by 5 bases and J by 4 bases, and 3 bases separated the two germline ends. There are 11 residues in the CDR3. CDR3 amino acids: CASSRYNEQFF. CDR3 DNA: TGTGCCAGCAGCCGTTACAATGAGCAGTTCTTC.

The chain couples TRBV9 to TRBJ1-2; D is ambiguous. The V end lost 0 bases, the J end lost 6 bases, and 3 bases lay between the germline ends. The germline V gene has CDR1 SGDLS and CDR2 YYNGEE. The CDR3 runs to 11 residues. The CDR3 coding sequence is TGTGCCAGCAGCGTAGTCAATGGCTACACCTTC. As protein: CASSVVNGYTF.

The chain uses TRBV19 and TRBJ1-2; tentative D call: TRBD1 (5 bases). Trimming took 7 bases from V and 0 from J, leaving 12 bases between them. The CDR3 sequence is 14 residues long. Germline V gives CDR1 LNHDA, CDR2 SQIVND (reference sequence). The CDR3 DNA reads as TGTGCCAGTACTCCCCCGACAGCTAACTATGGCTACACCTTC. It specifies CASTPPTANYGYTF.

The V gene is TRBV29-1, the J gene TRBJ2-6; TRBD1 is a possible D gene (6 bases). This CDR3 spans 15 amino acids. V lost 6 bases to trimming and J lost 2 bases, with 14 bases between them. Looked up from germline, CDR1 is SQVTM and CDR2 is ANQGSEA. This CDR3 is CSVEYREAGANVLTF. For the CDR3, the DNA is TGCAGCGTGGAGTACAGGGAAGCTGGGGCCAACGTCCTGACTTTC.

The J gene is TRBJ1-1, the V gene TRBV25-1; D gene ambiguous. The CDR3 loop spans 14 amino acids. The V gene's germline CDR1 is MGHDK and CDR2 SYGVNS. Between the trimmed V and J ends, which lost 4 bases and 4 bases, there was a span of 13 bases. The chain's CDR3 is CASSGLGEGTEAFF. As DNA, the CDR3 is TGTGCCAGCAGTGGCCTTGGGGAGGGCACTGAAGCTTTCTTT.